This T cell receptor (beta chain) derives from a study of blood T cells in healthy people across ages. Study results and caveats: Both naive CD4+ cell counts and diversity were greater in long-lived donors than in aged donors.

Next came a second PCR, run for 7 to 11 cycles, which used a sample-barcoded 5' primer along with a J-beta primer mix. The template-switch adaptor was a 5' adaptor with 12 random nucleotides. It tagged each cDNA molecule. TCRdb ran MiXCR on the 5' RACE reads and lists one entry per CDR3 protein. This sample has approximately 670,000 distinct CDR3 sequences, with roughly 41% found just once. As concerns this clonotype: The antigen is unknown.

From germline, CDR1 is LGHNA and CDR2 YSLEER. This CDR3 has 15 amino acids. Trimming took 0 bases from V and 1 from J, leaving 9 bases between them. This sequence originates from an elderly man in good health. The sample consisted of blood. This chain uses TRBV4-3 with TRBJ2-5; D is unresolved. The CDR3: CASSQEAATQETQYF. The CDR3 DNA sequence: TGCGCCAGCAGCCAAGAGGCGGCTACCCAAGAGACCCAGTACTTC.